What follows are 5 T cell receptor beta chains derived from one specimen sequenced in a study of T cell responses to AZD1222 COVID-19 vaccine. The protocol was immunoSEQ multiplex PCR, while the TCRdb copy is restricted to in-frame clones and leaves out a portion. The sample includes about 130,000 clones, over 90% of them seen just once. Material: peripheral blood, obtained on day 0 of AZD1222 vaccination. The source of these receptors is an adult in good health.

CDR3 residues: CASLGQGWNTEAFF. The CDR3 DNA sequence: TGTGCCAGCTTGGGACAGGGATGGAACACTGAAGCTTTCTTT. The rearrangement links TRBV18 to TRBJ1-1; TRBD1 agrees at 9 bases. Germline trimming cut 7 bases from V and 1 base from J; bases unmatched to any gene: 4. The CDR3 consists of 14 residues. Germline V gene lookup returns CDR1 KGHSH and CDR2 LQKENI.

This sequence joins TRBV27 and TRBJ2-1, with a weak D call TRBD2 (5 bases). The V end lost 4 bases, the J end lost 8 bases, and 15 bases lay between the germline ends. The CDR3 spans 14 residues. Germline V gene sequence: CDR1 MNHEY, CDR2 SMNVEV (reference sequence). The CDR3 reads CASSSIWERDEQFF. CDR3 bases: TGTGCCAGCAGTTCCATTTGGGAGAGGGATGAGCAGTTCTTC.

The V gene is TRBV18, the J gene TRBJ2-5, with D possibly being TRBD2 (5 bases). Looked up from germline, CDR1 is KGHSH and CDR2 is LQKENI. Between the trimmed V and J ends, which lost 3 bases and 1 base, there was a span of 12 bases. This CDR3 has 15 amino acids. CDR3 sequence reads: CASSPMSGTQETQYF. The CDR3 nucleotides read TGTGCCAGCTCACCCATGAGCGGAACCCAAGAGACCCAGTACTTC.

This chain uses TRBV5-8 with TRBJ1-2; D unclear. The CDR3 is 14 amino acids. Germline V gene data show CDR1 as SGHTS and CDR2 as YDEGEE. Trimming removed 0 bases from V and 8 bases from J, with 14 bases in between. CDR3 sequence: CASSLGTAQRGYTF. The CDR3 DNA sequence: TGTGCCAGCAGCTTGGGGACGGCCCAGCGGGGCTACACCTTC.

This chain's CDR3 is CASSQSGNEQFF. DNA of the CDR3: TGTGCCAGCTCCCAAAGCGGGAATGAGCAGTTCTTC. This chain connects TRBV18 to TRBJ2-1; possibly TRBD2 for D (6 bases). The CDR3 length is 12 residues. Per germline, CDR1 KGHSH and CDR2 LQKENI. Trimming cost V 6 bases and J 7 bases, with 10 bases left between them.